The 23 T cell receptor beta chains in this list originate from one sample, sequenced in a study of blood T cells in healthy people across ages. A sample-barcoded 5' primer and a J-beta primer mix were used in a second PCR of roughly 7 to 11 cycles. TCRdb itself ran the 5' RACE reads through MiXCR, one entry per CDR3 protein. Of roughly 1,500,000 distinct CDR3 sequences in the sample, about 40% were seen once. Sequences were obtained from blood. Every receptor here comes from a woman younger than 30 in good health.

This clonotype was counted a few times. The CDR3 region is CATSKSPDGSPLHF. In DNA form, the CDR3 reads TGTGCCACCAGCAAGTCCCCCGATGGTTCACCCCTCCACTTT. V gene TRBV15 combines with J gene TRBJ1-6; D gene ambiguous. The CDR3 length is 14 residues. Trimming pared 4 bases from V and 9 bases from J, leaving 13 bases between. Germline values: CDR1 LNHNV, CDR2 YYDKDF (reference sequence).

This clonotype was found once. In DNA, the CDR3 is TGCGCCAGCAGCCAAGAGAATCCCAATCAGCCCCAGCATTTT. Amino acids: CASSQENPNQPQHF. The gene calls are TRBV4-1 and TRBJ1-5; D not resolved. The CDR3 is 14 amino acids. Between the trimmed V and J ends, which lost 0 bases and 3 bases, there was a span of 6 bases. The germline CDR1 and CDR2 sequences are MGHRA and YSYEKL.

This clonotype was detected only a few times. This rearrangement joins TRBV6-1 to TRBJ2-1; D gene uncertain. This CDR3 has 13 residues. Germline V CDR1 and CDR2: MNHNS, SASEGT. V was cut by 2 bases and J by 2 bases, with 4 bases left in between. The CDR3 nucleotides read TGTGCCAGCAGTGAAATCACCTACAATGAGCAGTTCTTC. This encodes CASSEITYNEQFF.

This clonotype appeared a single time. This could be a read error, since a much larger clone is one nucleotide away. This sequence joins TRBV5-5 and TRBJ2-3, with D possibly being TRBD2 (6 bases). CDR1 and CDR2 (germline): SGHKS, YYEKEE (reference sequence). This CDR3 region has 15 residues. The CDR3 sequence: CVSSLTGAFTDTQYF. CDR3 in DNA: TGTGTCAGCAGCTTGACGGGAGCGTTCACAGATACGCAGTATTTT.

The V gene is TRBV20-1, the J gene TRBJ1-2; 9 bases match TRBD1. Germline assignment: CDR1 DFQATT and CDR2 SNEGSKA (reference sequence). J was trimmed by 6 bases and V by 3 bases; bases with no gene match: 11. The CDR3 length is 15 residues. CDR3 nucleotides: TGCAGTGCTAGCCCCTGGGACAGGGAGTGGCATGGCTACACCTTC. It codes for CSASPWDREWHGYTF.

This clonotype was detected a few times. The chain uses TRBV5-5 and TRBJ2-7; no clear D. CDR1 SGHKS and CDR2 YYEKEE come from the germline V gene (reference sequence). V was clipped by 3 bases and J by 0 bases, with 16 bases between them. The CDR3 is 16 amino acids. The CDR3 DNA is TGTGCCAGCAGCTCCCCCCGGGCACTGAGCTCCTACGAGCAGTACTTC. Its protein is CASSSPRALSSYEQYF.

This clonotype was detected only a few times. V usage is TRBV6-5 and J usage is TRBJ2-7; 10 bases agree with TRBD1. CDR3 size: 15 residues. With V trimmed by 4 bases and J by 2 bases, 5 bases remained unmatched. The germline CDR1 and CDR2 sequences are MNHEY and SVGAGI. CDR3 coding DNA: TGTGCCAGCAGTTTAGGACAGGGGGTACCCTACGAGCAGTACTTC. Translation: CASSLGQGVPYEQYF.

The gene calls are TRBV19 and TRBJ2-1, with D hard to call. CDR3 length equals 14 residues. Germline V lookup: CDR1 LNHDA, CDR2 SQIVND (reference sequence). Trimming pared 10 bases from V and 2 bases from J, leaving 15 bases between. The CDR3 spells CATCQTDTYNEQFF. Here the CDR3 DNA reads TGTGCCACCTGCCAGACTGACACCTACAATGAGCAGTTCTTC.

The rearrangement joins TRBV19 to TRBJ2-4, with 7 bases matching TRBD2. The closer fit of TRBJ2-7 to the DNA end suggests the J call may be wrong. This CDR3 comprises 14 residues. The germline CDR1 and CDR2 sequences are LNHDA and SQIVND (reference sequence). The CDR3 sequence: CASSIGGFGYEQYF. In DNA form, the CDR3 reads TGTGCCAGTAGTATCGGGGGGTTTGGCTACGAGCAGTACTTC.

This rearrangement joins TRBV28 to TRBJ2-3; D remains unclear. CDR3 length: 12 amino acids. Trimming took off 7 bases at V and 5 bases at J, with 10 bases between the two ends. Germline CDR1 MDHEN, CDR2 SYDVKM. The CDR3 loop reads CASTTPGDTQYF. The CDR3 nucleotides are TGTGCCAGCACCACTCCTGGAGATACGCAGTATTTT.

CDR3 in DNA: TGTGCCAGCAGTTACGGGACTGTGAGCTCCTACGAGCAGTACTTC. It is translated as CASSYGTVSSYEQYF. The V gene is TRBV2, the J gene TRBJ2-7, with TRBD2 as a possible D gene (6 bases). Per the germline V gene, CDR1 is SNHLY and CDR2 is FYNNEI. V was clipped by 5 bases and J by 0 bases, with 14 bases between them. CDR3 length: 15 amino acids.

The rearrangement joins TRBV20-1 to TRBJ2-4; the D gene is possibly TRBD1 (5 bases). The end of the DNA fits TRBJ2-7 better, so the J call may be wrong. The germline V gene has CDR1 DFQATT and CDR2 SNEGSKA (reference sequence). The CDR3 runs to 15 residues. Here the CDR3 DNA reads TGCAGTGCTAGAAGGGGCCAGGGTGCAGTCTACGAGCAGTACTTC. As protein: CSARRGQGAVYEQYF.

This clonotype was picked up many times. The J gene is TRBJ2-1, the V gene TRBV4-1, with D perhaps TRBD1 (6 bases). The CDR3 covers 15 residues. The germline V and J ends were trimmed by 2 bases and 0 bases, with 8 bases remaining between them. Germline V gives CDR1 MGHRA, CDR2 YSYEKL. CDR3 loop: CASSQQGSSYNEQFF. Written as DNA, the CDR3 is TGCGCCAGCAGCCAACAGGGGAGCTCCTACAATGAGCAGTTCTTC.

With respect to this clonotype: This may be a read error: a much more frequent sequence differs by one nucleotide. The chain joins TRBV20-1 to TRBJ1-2; TRBD1 agrees at 8 bases. Germline loops: CDR1 DFQATT, CDR2 SNEGSKA (reference sequence). This CDR3 region has 14 residues. CDR3 sequence reads: CSARPGQGPYGCTF. CDR3 nucleotides: TGCAGTGCTCGCCCCGGACAGGGCCCCTATGGCTGCACCTTC.

The gene calls are TRBV20-1 and TRBJ2-1; 7 bases fit TRBD2. Germline assignment: CDR1 DFQATT and CDR2 SNEGSKA (reference sequence). V shed 3 bases and J 5 bases; nucleotides not matched to a gene: 4. The CDR3 contains 13 residues. Here the CDR3 reads CSARERGNNEQFF. CDR3 DNA: TGCAGTGCTAGGGAGCGGGGCAACAATGAGCAGTTCTTC.

This sequence joins TRBV28 and TRBJ2-7; D ambiguous. Per the germline V gene, CDR1 is MDHEN and CDR2 is SYDVKM. V was pared by 4 bases and J by 7 bases, with 11 bases between. This CDR3 has 12 amino acids. The CDR3 spells CASSSNYEEQYF. Written as DNA, the CDR3 is TGTGCCAGCAGTTCCAACTACGAGGAGCAGTACTTC. Based on the CDR3 plus reference TRBV28 and TRBJ2-7, the full variable domain is DVKVTQSSRYLVKRTGEKVFLECVQDMDHENMFWYRQDPGLGLRLIYFSYDVKMKEKGDIPEGYSVSREKKERFSLILESASTNQTSMYLCASSSNYEEQYFGPGTRLTVT.

The chain carries TRBV12-3 or TRBV12-4 and TRBJ1-2, with unresolved D. CDR3 size: 13 residues. Trimming left V 1 base short and J 6 bases short, with 9 bases between. The CDR3 spells CASSLGRSHGYTF. The CDR3 nucleotides are TGTGCCAGCAGTTTAGGTCGTTCGCATGGCTACACCTTC.

The gene calls are TRBV7-2 and TRBJ1-2; tentatively, D is TRBD1 (6 bases). V lost 1 base to trimming and J lost 4 bases, with 13 bases between them. Germline V lookup: CDR1 SGHTA, CDR2 FQGNSA. The CDR3 totals 15 residues. For the CDR3, the DNA is TGTGCCAGCAGCTTAGTGGGCAGGGGAATCTATGGCTACACCTTC. Translation gives CASSLVGRGIYGYTF. The variable domain in full, completed from reference TRBV7-2 and TRBJ1-2, reads GAGVSQSPSNKVTEKGKDVELRCDPISGHTALYWYRQSLGQGLEFLIYFQGNSAPDKSGLPSDRFSAERTGGSVSTLTIQRTQQEDSAVYLCASSLVGRGIYGYTFGSGTRLTVV.

DNA for the CDR3: TGTGCCAGCTCGCCCCTAGTCTCTGGGGACAATGAGCAGTTCTTC. It specifies CASSPLVSGDNEQFF. The genes are TRBV18 and TRBJ2-1; D not resolved. This CDR3 region has 15 residues. Per the germline V gene, CDR1 is KGHSH and CDR2 is LQKENI. Trimming took off 6 bases at V and 5 bases at J, with 17 bases between the two ends.

This sequence joins TRBV12-3 or TRBV12-4 and TRBJ2-1, with D perhaps matching TRBD2 (6 bases). The CDR3 consists of 16 residues. V lost 6 bases to trimming and J lost 9 bases, with 24 bases between them. The CDR3 DNA sequence: TGTGCCAGCAGCCCGACCGGGACTTCGATGGGGAGTGAGCAGTTCTTC. Its protein is CASSPTGTSMGSEQFF.

V is TRBV4-1 and J is TRBJ1-6, with D possibly being TRBD1 (5 bases). The CDR3 is 17 amino acids. With 4 bases removed from V and 4 bases from J, the gap between germline ends came to 17 bases. Germline V CDR1 and CDR2: MGHRA, YSYEKL. For the CDR3, the DNA is TGCGCCAGCAGCCCGATTGACCGGGGCCGGTATAATTCACCCCTCCACTTT. Protein: CASSPIDRGRYNSPLHF.

There are a few counts of this clonotype. The rearrangement links TRBV14 to TRBJ2-7; maybe TRBD2 (5 bases). The V end was cut by 4 bases, the J end by 5 bases, with 12 bases between. The germline gives CDR1 SGHDN, CDR2 FVKESK. This CDR3 region has 13 residues. In DNA, the CDR3 is TGTGCCAGCAGCCCGGCCGGGAACAACGAGCAGTACTTC. It is translated as CASSPAGNNEQYF.

This chain uses TRBV6-1 with TRBJ1-1; D may be TRBD1 (5 bases). V was trimmed by 7 bases and J by 1 base, leaving 16 bases between them. The V gene's germline CDR1 is MNHNS and CDR2 SASEGT. There are 15 residues in the CDR3. CDR3: CASIRGQTPNTEAFF. CDR3 sequence (DNA): TGTGCCAGCATAAGAGGACAAACGCCGAACACTGAAGCTTTCTTT.